This TCR beta chain was sequenced for a study of CD8 T cell repertoires and HIV-1 epitope variants. In the study overall: Twenty-five autologous and known Gag and Nef epitope variant peptides each stimulated T cells separately. Tested: three Gag epitope families, Nef HW9 and YT9. Autologous T cell-negative cells served as antigen-presenting cells in equal numbers. Notes on the study in general: Nine TCR beta clonotypes were antigen-specific, 5 or 6 apparently recognizing autologous or escape variants.

CDR3 size: 15 residues. Per germline, CDR1 MNHNS and CDR2 SASEGT. J lost 3 bases, V lost 2 bases, and 1 base had no gene match. To note about this clone: What it binds is not known.

TCRdb's copy holds only in-frame clones and misses some; the assay was immunoSEQ multiplex PCR. The sample comprises thousands of clones, 67% of which are singletons, and about 39% rests with the top ten. The chain uses TRBV6-1 and TRBJ2-2, with 9 bases lining up with TRBD2. The specimen sequenced was cultured CD8+ T cells derived from PBMCs. The TCR was taken from a male donor with HIV. CDR3 sequence (DNA): TGTGCCAGCAGTGAAAGGACTAGCGACACCGGGGAGCTGTTTTTT. It yields the protein CASSERTSDTGELFF.